This T cell receptor (beta chain) was recorded in a study of cytomegalovirus exposure and HLA in healthy donors. Study at large: The roughly 120 validation repertoires, a later analysis reported, used the same platform as the 666 first-cohort repertoires. Study findings and constraints: Testing in vitro showed a few CMV-associated chains specific for CMV antigens. Investigators reported approximately 170 TCR beta chains as tied to cytomegalovirus.

V shed 1 base and J 0 bases; nucleotides not matched to a gene: 3. The germline CDR1 and CDR2 sequences are MGHRA and YSYEKL. The CDR3 covers 16 residues. Sequencing used immunoSEQ multiplex PCR; TCRdb keeps in-frame clones, though not all of them. The table records roughly 130,000 clones, under 90% of them present only once. An approximately 120-subject validation cohort, separate from the approximately 670-subject first cohort, supplied the donors. Worth noting for this clone: Its specificity is unknown.

This receptor was taken from a man aged 25 to 45 in good health and CMV-seronegative. V usage is TRBV4-1 and J usage is TRBJ1-3, with 7 nucleotides matching TRBD1. The source material was PBMCs. This chain's CDR3 is CASSQGGQFSGNTIYF. In DNA form, the CDR3 reads TGCGCCAGCAGCCAAGGGGGACAGTTCTCTGGAAACACCATATATTTT.